The 25 T cell receptor beta chains listed next were all sequenced from one sample in a study of T cell changes during pregnancy in multiple sclerosis. Assay: immunoSEQ multiplex PCR; the TCRdb copy retains only in-frame clones and omits some. Among under 100,000 clones listed, over 90% were seen once. Sequencing used peripheral blood, obtained in the second trimester of pregnancy. These receptors came from a female donor with multiple sclerosis, enrolled in a pregnancy study.

The V and J genes are TRBV28 and TRBJ2-7; TRBD1 matches 7 bases. CDR3 size: 14 residues. Trimming cost V 2 bases and J 2 bases; bases outside gene matches: 3. Germline lookup yields CDR1 MDHEN and CDR2 SYDVKM. The CDR3 spells CASSLQTGPYEQYF. The CDR3 region has the DNA TGTGCCAGCAGTTTACAGACAGGGCCCTACGAGCAGTACTTC.

The CDR3 region is CASSPPRREVTDTQYF. In DNA form, the CDR3 reads TGTGCCAGCAGCCCACCAAGGCGGGAAGTAACAGATACGCAGTATTTT. V is TRBV2 and J is TRBJ2-3, with D perhaps TRBD2 (6 bases). There are 16 residues in the CDR3. Germline values: CDR1 SNHLY, CDR2 FYNNEI. Trimming left V 6 bases short and J 3 bases short, with 19 bases between.

Here the CDR3 DNA reads TGTGCCAGCAGTCAAACAGCGGGTTTGAACACCGGGGAGCTGTTTTTT. Translating gives CASSQTAGLNTGELFF. This chain joins TRBV27 and TRBJ2-2; a weak D match, TRBD2 (6 bases). Germline lookup yields CDR1 MNHEY and CDR2 SMNVEV (reference sequence). Trimming took 5 bases from V and 1 from J, leaving 14 bases between them. The CDR3 totals 16 residues.

This sequence joins TRBV30 and TRBJ2-7; 9 bases are shared with TRBD2. Germline lookup yields CDR1 GTSNPN and CDR2 SVGIG (reference sequence). The CDR3 has 14 amino acids. J lost 0 bases, V lost 4 bases, and 4 bases had no gene match. The CDR3 region has the DNA TGTGCCTGGAACACAGCGGGGGGCTCCTACGAGCAGTACTTC. As protein: CAWNTAGGSYEQYF. The whole variable domain, remainder taken from reference TRBV30 and TRBJ2-7, is SQTIHQWPATLVQPVGSPLSLECTVEGTSNPNLYWYRQAAGRGLQLLFYSVGIGQISSEVPQNLSASRPQDRQFILSSKKLLLSDSGFYLCAWNTAGGSYEQYFGPGTRLTVT.

The chain carries TRBV5-1 and TRBJ2-7; D possibly corresponds to TRBD1 (6 bases). V gave up 6 bases and J gave up 3 bases, with 16 bases separating them. Per germline, CDR1 SGHRS and CDR2 YFSETQ. The CDR3 contains 14 residues. This CDR3 is CASTQGPQNYEQYF. CDR3 bases: TGCGCCAGCACACAGGGTCCCCAGAACTACGAGCAGTACTTC.

V gene TRBV5-1 combines with J gene TRBJ1-2; 7 bases line up with TRBD1. With 7 bases clipped from V and 6 bases from J, the junction kept 12 bases outside the gene matches. The CDR3 totals 14 residues. The V gene's germline CDR1 is SGHRS and CDR2 YFSETQ. This CDR3 is CASRESGTDHGYTF. The CDR3 coding sequence is TGCGCCAGCCGGGAATCAGGGACAGATCATGGCTACACCTTC. The variable domain in full, completed from reference TRBV5-1 and TRBJ1-2, reads KAGVTQTPRYLIKTRGQQVTLSCSPISGHRSVSWYQQTPGQGLQFLFEYFSETQRNKGNFPGRFSGRQFSNSRSEMNVSTLELGDSALYLCASRESGTDHGYTFGSGTRLTVV.

The chain uses TRBV19 and TRBJ2-7; a weak D match, TRBD1 (6 bases). This CDR3 is 13 amino acids long. Trimming stripped 5 bases from V and 3 bases from J, with 11 bases between. Germline-derived CDR1 and CDR2 are LNHDA and SQIVND (reference sequence). CDR3: CASSVGTNYEQYF. The CDR3 nucleotides are TGTGCCAGTAGTGTAGGGACAAACTACGAGCAGTACTTC.

This rearrangement joins TRBV7-9 to TRBJ2-1, with TRBD2 matching 10 bases. This CDR3 contains 16 residues. With 5 bases clipped from V and 2 bases from J, the junction kept 6 bases outside the gene matches. CDR1 is SEHNR, CDR2 FQNEAQ, per germline (reference sequence). The CDR3 spells CASSTSSGRTYNEQFF. CDR3 bases: TGTGCCAGCAGCACTTCTAGCGGGAGAACCTACAATGAGCAGTTCTTC. Drawing the rest from reference TRBV7-9 and TRBJ2-1, the complete variable domain is DTGVSQNPRHKITKRGQNVTFRCDPISEHNRLYWYRQTLGQGPEFLTYFQNEAQLEKSRLLSDRFSAERPKGSFSTLEIQRTEQGDSAMYLCASSTSSGRTYNEQFFGPGTRLTVL.

This chain joins TRBV28 and TRBJ2-6; 7 nucleotides align to TRBD2. CDR1 MDHEN and CDR2 SYDVKM come from the germline V gene. This CDR3 contains 15 residues. The ends lost 2 bases at V and 2 bases at J; junction bases unmatched: 0. The CDR3 nucleotides read TGTGCCAGCAGTTTACGGGGGGCTGGGGCCAACGTCCTGACTTTC. Translation: CASSLRGAGANVLTF.

The V call is TRBV30, the J call TRBJ1-1; D ambiguous. The germline V gene encodes CDR1 GTSNPN and CDR2 SVGIG (reference sequence). This CDR3 comprises 13 residues. The V and J ends lost 3 bases and 5 bases respectively, with 13 bases between them. The chain's CDR3 is CAWSSGSWTEAFF. The CDR3 nucleotides read TGTGCCTGGAGCTCGGGTTCTTGGACTGAAGCTTTCTTT.

J is TRBJ2-7 and V is TRBV7-2; 10 bases are a match to TRBD2. J lost 3 bases, V lost 1 base, and 9 bases had no gene match. Germline V lookup: CDR1 SGHTA, CDR2 FQGNSA. The CDR3 is made up of 17 amino acids. The CDR3 here is CASSLVGKLAGHYEQYF. The CDR3 nucleotides are TGTGCCAGCAGCTTAGTGGGGAAACTAGCGGGACACTACGAGCAGTACTTC.

V and J are TRBV19 and TRBJ2-6; D remains ambiguous. V lost 4 bases to trimming and J lost 4 bases, with 11 bases between them. The germline V gene encodes CDR1 LNHDA and CDR2 SQIVND (reference sequence). This CDR3 region has 15 residues. The CDR3 nucleotides are TGTGCCAGTAGTAGGTCAGTCTTCGGGGCCAACGTCCTGACTTTC. Translated, it gives CASSRSVFGANVLTF.

J is TRBJ2-7 and V is TRBV5-1; tentative D call: TRBD2 (6 bases). The CDR3 has 15 residues. The germline CDR1 and CDR2 sequences are SGHRS and YFSETQ. The V and J ends lost 4 bases and 6 bases respectively, with 20 bases between them. CDR3 nucleotides: TGCGCCAGCAGCCCTTCGACCGGGAGAGCCCCCGAGCAGTACTTC. Its protein is CASSPSTGRAPEQYF.

The chain carries TRBV5-4 and TRBJ2-7; TRBD1 might be the D (5 bases). Germline V gene data show CDR1 as SGHNT and CDR2 as YYREEE (reference sequence). V gave up 1 base and J gave up 4 bases, with 12 bases separating them. The CDR3 is 14 residues long. CDR3 loop: CASSLSQGSYEQYF. In DNA, the CDR3 is TGTGCCAGCAGCTTGTCTCAGGGTTCGTACGAGCAGTACTTC.

The rearrangement uses TRBV30 and TRBJ1-1; 9 nucleotides match TRBD1. Germline lookup yields CDR1 GTSNPN and CDR2 SVGIG (reference sequence). Trimming cost V 1 base and J 5 bases; bases outside gene matches: 8. CDR3 length equals 15 residues. The CDR3 DNA reads as TGTGCCTGGAGTGATCCACAGGGGGCATGGACTGAAGCTTTCTTT. Amino acid sequence: CAWSDPQGAWTEAFF.

The V and J genes are TRBV6-5 and TRBJ1-2; D possibly corresponds to TRBD1 (6 bases). Germline lookup yields CDR1 MNHEY and CDR2 SVGAGI. V gave up 7 bases and J gave up 1 base, with 16 bases separating them. The CDR3 is 15 residues long. CDR3 sequence reads: CASTPQGPDNYGYTF. The CDR3 DNA is TGTGCCAGCACTCCTCAGGGGCCAGATAACTATGGCTACACCTTC.

This clone was detected once. The V call is TRBV28, the J call TRBJ2-7; tentative D call: TRBD2 (5 bases). Trimming took off 1 base at V and 1 base at J, with 23 bases between the two ends. CDR1 and CDR2 (germline): MDHEN, SYDVKM. The CDR3 covers 19 residues. CDR3 in amino acids: CASSLYGVRDGRLSYEQYF. DNA of the CDR3: TGTGCCAGCAGTTTATATGGTGTGAGGGATGGGCGTCTATCCTACGAGCAGTACTTC.

This sequence joins TRBV7-9 and TRBJ2-7; TRBD2 is a possible D gene (6 bases). Germline V gene lookup returns CDR1 SEHNR and CDR2 FQNEAQ (reference sequence). The CDR3 spans 14 residues. The germline V and J ends were trimmed by 5 bases and 6 bases, with 17 bases remaining between them. The CDR3 sequence is CASSPDRKGGEQYF. The CDR3 nucleotides are TGTGCCAGCAGCCCGGATCGTAAGGGAGGCGAGCAGTACTTC.

The chain couples TRBV6-5 to TRBJ2-1; D gene ambiguous. V gave up 0 bases and J gave up 8 bases, with 11 bases separating them. This CDR3 has 14 residues. From germline, CDR1 is MNHEY and CDR2 SVGAGI. CDR3 protein: CASSYSQYRDEQFF. The CDR3 DNA sequence: TGTGCCAGCAGTTACTCGCAGTATCGGGATGAGCAGTTCTTC.

The genes are TRBV28 and TRBJ1-1; maybe TRBD1 (5 bases). There are 14 residues in the CDR3. The V gene's germline CDR1 is MDHEN and CDR2 SYDVKM. The V end lost 6 bases, the J end lost 5 bases, and 16 bases lay between the germline ends. CDR3 in DNA: TGTGCCAGCAGACAGACGCCACGGGGGACTGAAGCTTTCTTT. This codes for CASRQTPRGTEAFF.

The V gene is TRBV15, the J gene TRBJ2-7, with TRBD1 matching over 7 bases. Germline V gene data show CDR1 as LNHNV and CDR2 as YYDKDF (reference sequence). The junction had 8 bases not matched to a gene; V was cut back by 1 base and J by 5 bases. This CDR3 spans 15 amino acids. Here the CDR3 DNA reads TGTGCCACCAGCAGAGTACGGACAGGCTTGAACGAGCAGTACTTC. This translates into CATSRVRTGLNEQYF.

The chain has TRBV19 and TRBJ2-5; the match to TRBD2 covers 9 bases. This CDR3 contains 16 residues. Per germline, CDR1 LNHDA and CDR2 SQIVND (reference sequence). J lost 5 bases, V lost 3 bases, and 10 bases had no gene match. CDR3 protein: CASSMVAGVIAETQYF. DNA for the CDR3: TGTGCCAGTAGTATGGTAGCGGGAGTAATCGCGGAGACCCAGTACTTC.

This chain uses TRBV27 with TRBJ1-5, with 8 bases that match TRBD1. The CDR3 spans 13 residues. Germline V CDR1 and CDR2: MNHEY, SMNVEV (reference sequence). The ends lost 8 bases at V and 3 bases at J; junction bases unmatched: 3. CDR3 region: CASSDRANQPQHF. The CDR3 DNA sequence: TGTGCCAGCTCGGACAGGGCCAATCAGCCCCAGCATTTT.

The V call is TRBV27, the J call TRBJ2-3; TRBD2 aligns across 8 bases. Per germline, CDR1 MNHEY and CDR2 SMNVEV (reference sequence). The CDR3 has 15 residues. Trimming took 7 bases from V and 0 from J; bases not matched to a gene: 6. The CDR3 region has the DNA TGTGCCAGCAATACGGGAGGGCGGAGCACAGATACGCAGTATTTT. Translating it yields CASNTGGRSTDTQYF.

V and J are TRBV11-1 and TRBJ2-1; 8 nucleotides line up with TRBD1. The CDR3 extends over 15 amino acids. The V gene's germline CDR1 is SGHAT and CDR2 FQDESV (reference sequence). V trimming: 1 base; J trimming: 7 bases; junction bases outside the gene matches: 6. The CDR3 DNA sequence: TGTGCCAGCAGCTTAGGGGGGACAGGCCGAAATGAGCAGTTCTTC. Translating it yields CASSLGGTGRNEQFF.